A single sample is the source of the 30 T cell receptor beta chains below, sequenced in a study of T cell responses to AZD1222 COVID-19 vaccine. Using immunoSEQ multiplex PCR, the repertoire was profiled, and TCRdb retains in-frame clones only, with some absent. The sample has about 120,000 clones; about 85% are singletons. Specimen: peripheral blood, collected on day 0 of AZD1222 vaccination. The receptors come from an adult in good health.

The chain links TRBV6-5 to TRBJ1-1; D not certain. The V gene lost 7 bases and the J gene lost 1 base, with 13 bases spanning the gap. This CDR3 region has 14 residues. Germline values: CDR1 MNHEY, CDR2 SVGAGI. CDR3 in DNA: TGTGCCAGCATCCCCCCCGGGAGGAACACTGAAGCTTTCTTT. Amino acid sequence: CASIPPGRNTEAFF.

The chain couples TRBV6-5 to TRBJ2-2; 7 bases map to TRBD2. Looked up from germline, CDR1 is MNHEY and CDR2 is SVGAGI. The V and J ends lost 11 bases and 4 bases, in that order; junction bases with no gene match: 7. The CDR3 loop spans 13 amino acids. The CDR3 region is CAGRTRRTGELFF. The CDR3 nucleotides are TGTGCCGGACGGACTAGACGCACCGGGGAGCTGTTTTTT.

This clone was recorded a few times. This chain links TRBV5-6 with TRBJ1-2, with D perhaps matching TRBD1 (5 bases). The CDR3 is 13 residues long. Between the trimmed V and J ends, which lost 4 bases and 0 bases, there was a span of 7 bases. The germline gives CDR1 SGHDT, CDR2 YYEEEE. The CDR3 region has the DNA TGTGCCAGCAGCCGGGGGGCTAACTATGGCTACACCTTC. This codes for CASSRGANYGYTF.

CDR3 sequence (DNA): TGTGCCAGCAGCTTGGGGGGTAGCGGTACCTACGAGCAGTACTTC. As protein: CASSLGGSGTYEQYF. The chain carries TRBV5-4 and TRBJ2-7; a weak D match, TRBD2 (6 bases). The CDR3 consists of 15 residues. The germline gives CDR1 SGHNT, CDR2 YYREEE (reference sequence). The germline V and J ends were trimmed by 0 bases and 2 bases, with 12 bases remaining between them. Full variable domain (outside the CDR3, taken from reference TRBV5-4 and TRBJ2-7): ETGVTQSPTHLIKTRGQQVTLRCSSQSGHNTVSWYQQALGQGPQFIFQYYREEENGRGNFPPRFSGLQFPNYSSELNVNALELDDSALYLCASSLGGSGTYEQYFGPGTRLTVT.

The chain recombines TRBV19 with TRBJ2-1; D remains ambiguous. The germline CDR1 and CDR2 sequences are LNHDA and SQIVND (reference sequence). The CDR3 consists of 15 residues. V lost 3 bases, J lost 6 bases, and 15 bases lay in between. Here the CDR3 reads CASSIPGLSTNEQFF. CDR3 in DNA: TGTGCCAGTAGTATCCCAGGCCTATCTACCAATGAGCAGTTCTTC.

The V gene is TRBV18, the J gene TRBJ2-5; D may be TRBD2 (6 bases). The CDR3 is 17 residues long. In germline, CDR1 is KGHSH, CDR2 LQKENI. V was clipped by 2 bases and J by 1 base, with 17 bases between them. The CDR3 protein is CASSPATGRTGQETQYF. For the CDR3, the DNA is TGTGCCAGCTCACCAGCGACGGGGAGGACGGGCCAAGAGACCCAGTACTTC.

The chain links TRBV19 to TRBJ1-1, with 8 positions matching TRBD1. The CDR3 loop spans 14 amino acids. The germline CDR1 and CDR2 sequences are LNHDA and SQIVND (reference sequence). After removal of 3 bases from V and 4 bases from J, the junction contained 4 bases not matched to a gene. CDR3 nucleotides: TGTGCCAGTAGTATCGGACAGGGCGGCACTGAAGCTTTCTTT. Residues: CASSIGQGGTEAFF.

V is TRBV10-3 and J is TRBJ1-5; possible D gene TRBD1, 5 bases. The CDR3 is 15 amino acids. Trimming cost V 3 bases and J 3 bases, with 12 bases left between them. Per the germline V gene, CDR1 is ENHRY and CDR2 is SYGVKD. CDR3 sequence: CAISDHTGVNQPQHF. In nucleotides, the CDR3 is TGTGCCATCAGTGACCATACAGGCGTCAATCAGCCCCAGCATTTT.

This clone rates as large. The DNA of the CDR3 is TGCAGTGCTAGTGCCACTAGCTCGGCCTACAATGAGCAGTTCTTC. It translates to CSASATSSAYNEQFF. The chain joins TRBV20-1 to TRBJ2-1, with D perhaps matching TRBD2 (6 bases). V was cut by 3 bases and J by 2 bases, with 14 bases left in between. Germline CDR1 and CDR2: DFQATT and SNEGSKA (reference sequence). This CDR3 has 15 residues.

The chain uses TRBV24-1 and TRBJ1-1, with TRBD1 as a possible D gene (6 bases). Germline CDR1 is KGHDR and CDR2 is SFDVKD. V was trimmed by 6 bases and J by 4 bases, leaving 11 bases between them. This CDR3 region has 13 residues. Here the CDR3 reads CATSLKGGTEAFF. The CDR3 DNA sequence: TGTGCCACCAGTCTCAAGGGGGGCACTGAAGCTTTCTTT.

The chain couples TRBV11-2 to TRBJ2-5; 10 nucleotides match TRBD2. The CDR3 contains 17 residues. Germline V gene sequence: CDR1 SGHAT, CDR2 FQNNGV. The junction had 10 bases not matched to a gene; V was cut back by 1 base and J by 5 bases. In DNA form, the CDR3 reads TGTGCCAGCAGCTTAGGGGGTCTAGCGGGAGAGGGCGAGACCCAGTACTTC. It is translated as CASSLGGLAGEGETQYF.

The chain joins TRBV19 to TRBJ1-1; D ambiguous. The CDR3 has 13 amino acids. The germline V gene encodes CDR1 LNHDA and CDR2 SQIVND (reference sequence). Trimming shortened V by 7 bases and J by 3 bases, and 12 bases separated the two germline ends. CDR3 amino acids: CASIGRRDTEAFF. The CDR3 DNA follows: TGTGCCAGTATTGGCCGGCGGGACACTGAAGCTTTCTTT.

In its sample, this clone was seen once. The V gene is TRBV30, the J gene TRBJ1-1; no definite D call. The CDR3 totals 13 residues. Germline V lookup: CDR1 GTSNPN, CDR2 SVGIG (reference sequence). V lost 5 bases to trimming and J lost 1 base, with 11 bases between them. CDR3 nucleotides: TGTGCCTGGTCCTTGGAGTCGAACACTGAAGCTTTCTTT. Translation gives CAWSLESNTEAFF.

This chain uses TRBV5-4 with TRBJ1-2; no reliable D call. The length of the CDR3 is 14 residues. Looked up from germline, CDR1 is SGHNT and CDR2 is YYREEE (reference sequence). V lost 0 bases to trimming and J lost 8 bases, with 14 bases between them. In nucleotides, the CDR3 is TGTGCCAGCAGCTTGGTCGGTGGCAGAGACGGCTACACCTTC. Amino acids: CASSLVGGRDGYTF.

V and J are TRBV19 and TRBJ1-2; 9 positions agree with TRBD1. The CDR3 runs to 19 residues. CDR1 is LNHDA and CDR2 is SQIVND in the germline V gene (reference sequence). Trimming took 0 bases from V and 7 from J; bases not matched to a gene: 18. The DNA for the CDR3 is TGTGCCAGTAGTATAGATCCTGGACAGGGGCCCTTCTCTTCTCGTGGCTACACCTTC. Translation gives CASSIDPGQGPFSSRGYTF.

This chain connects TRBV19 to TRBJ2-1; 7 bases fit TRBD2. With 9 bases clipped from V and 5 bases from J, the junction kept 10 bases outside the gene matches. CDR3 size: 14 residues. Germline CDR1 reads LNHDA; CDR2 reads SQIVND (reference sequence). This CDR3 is CASPRRESDNEQFF. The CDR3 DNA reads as TGTGCCAGCCCAAGGCGGGAGAGTGACAATGAGCAGTTCTTC.

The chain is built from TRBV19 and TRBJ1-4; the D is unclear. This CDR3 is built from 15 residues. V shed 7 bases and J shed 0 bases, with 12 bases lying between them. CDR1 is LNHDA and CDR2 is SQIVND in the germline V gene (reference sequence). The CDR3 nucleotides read TGTGCCAGTAAGTCCTCATATGCAACTAATGAAAAACTGTTTTTT. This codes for CASKSSYATNEKLFF.

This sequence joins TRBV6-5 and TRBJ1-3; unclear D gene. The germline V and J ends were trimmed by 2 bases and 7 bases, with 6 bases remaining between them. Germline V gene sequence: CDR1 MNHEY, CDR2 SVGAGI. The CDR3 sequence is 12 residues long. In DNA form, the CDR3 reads TGTGCCAGCAGTTACGACGGGAACACCATATATTTT. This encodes CASSYDGNTIYF.

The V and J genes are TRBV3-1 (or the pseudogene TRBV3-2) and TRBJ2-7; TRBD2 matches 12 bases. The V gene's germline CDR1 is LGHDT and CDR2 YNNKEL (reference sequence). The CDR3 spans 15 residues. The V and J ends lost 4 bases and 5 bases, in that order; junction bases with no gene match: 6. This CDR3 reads CASSRPTSGSHEQYF. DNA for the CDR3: TGTGCCAGCAGCCGCCCGACTAGCGGGAGCCACGAGCAGTACTTC.

CDR3 amino acids: CASSMGLAGEADTQYF. DNA for the CDR3: TGTGCCAGTAGTATGGGACTAGCGGGAGAGGCAGATACGCAGTATTTT. The chain has TRBV19 and TRBJ2-3, with 14 bases identical to TRBD2. CDR3 length: 16 residues. Unmatched junction bases numbered 3, after V lost 3 bases and J lost 4 bases. CDR1 and CDR2 from the germline V gene are LNHDA and SQIVND (reference sequence).

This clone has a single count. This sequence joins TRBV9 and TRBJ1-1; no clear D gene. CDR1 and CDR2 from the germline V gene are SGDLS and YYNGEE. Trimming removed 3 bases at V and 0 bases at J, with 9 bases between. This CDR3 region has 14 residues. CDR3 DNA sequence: TGTGCCAGCAGCGCCCAGCAGGTGAACACTGAAGCTTTCTTT. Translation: CASSAQQVNTEAFF.

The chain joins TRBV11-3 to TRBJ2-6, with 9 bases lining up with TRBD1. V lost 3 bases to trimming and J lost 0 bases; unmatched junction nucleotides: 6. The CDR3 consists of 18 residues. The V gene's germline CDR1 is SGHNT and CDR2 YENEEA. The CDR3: CASSFGTGKSSGANVLTF. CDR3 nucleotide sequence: TGTGCCAGCAGCTTTGGGACAGGGAAGAGCTCTGGGGCCAACGTCCTGACTTTC.

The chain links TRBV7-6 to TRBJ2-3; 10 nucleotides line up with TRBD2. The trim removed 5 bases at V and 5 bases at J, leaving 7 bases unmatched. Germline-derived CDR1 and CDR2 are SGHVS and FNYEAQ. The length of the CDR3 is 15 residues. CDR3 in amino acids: CASSTAGGPRDTQYF. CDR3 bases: TGTGCCAGCAGCACAGCGGGAGGGCCTAGAGATACGCAGTATTTT.

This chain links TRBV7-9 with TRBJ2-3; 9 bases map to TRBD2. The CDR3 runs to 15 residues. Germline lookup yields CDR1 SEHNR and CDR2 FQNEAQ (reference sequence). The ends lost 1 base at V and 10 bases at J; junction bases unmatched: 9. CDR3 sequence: CASSLVGGGGTAQYF. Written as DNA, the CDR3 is TGTGCCAGCAGCTTAGTTGGCGGGGGGGGCACCGCGCAGTATTTT.

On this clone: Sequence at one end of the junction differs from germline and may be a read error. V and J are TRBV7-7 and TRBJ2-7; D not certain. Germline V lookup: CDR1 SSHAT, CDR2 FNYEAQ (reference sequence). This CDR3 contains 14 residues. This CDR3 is CASSSGPGSYEQYF. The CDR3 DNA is TGTGCTAGCAGCTCCGGGCCAGGTTCCTACGAGCAGTACTTC.

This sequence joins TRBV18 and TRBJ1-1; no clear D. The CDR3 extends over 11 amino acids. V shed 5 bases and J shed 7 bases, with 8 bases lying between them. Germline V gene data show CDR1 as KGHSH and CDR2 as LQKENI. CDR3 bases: TGTGCCAGCTCATCCGGGAGTGAAGCTTTCTTT. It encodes CASSSGSEAFF.

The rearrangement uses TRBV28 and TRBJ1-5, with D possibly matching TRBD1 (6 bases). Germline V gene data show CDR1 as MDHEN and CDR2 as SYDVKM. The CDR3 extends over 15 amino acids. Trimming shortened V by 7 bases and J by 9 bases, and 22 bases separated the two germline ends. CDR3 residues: CASNGPLAGGGPQHF. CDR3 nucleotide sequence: TGTGCCAGCAATGGCCCCTTGGCAGGAGGGGGGCCCCAGCATTTT.

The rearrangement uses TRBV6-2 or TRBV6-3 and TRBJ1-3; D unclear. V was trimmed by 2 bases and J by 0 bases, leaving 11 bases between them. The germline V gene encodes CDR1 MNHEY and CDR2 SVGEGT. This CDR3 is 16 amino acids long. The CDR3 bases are TGTGCCAGCAGTTACACAGCCAGCTACTCTGGAAACACCATATATTTT. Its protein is CASSYTASYSGNTIYF.

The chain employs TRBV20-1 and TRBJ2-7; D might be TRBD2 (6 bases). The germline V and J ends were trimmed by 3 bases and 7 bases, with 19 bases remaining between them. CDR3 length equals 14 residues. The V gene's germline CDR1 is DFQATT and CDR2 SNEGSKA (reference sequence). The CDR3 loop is CSASLGGIAGEQYF. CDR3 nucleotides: TGCAGTGCTAGTCTTGGCGGGATTGCCGGGGAGCAGTACTTC.

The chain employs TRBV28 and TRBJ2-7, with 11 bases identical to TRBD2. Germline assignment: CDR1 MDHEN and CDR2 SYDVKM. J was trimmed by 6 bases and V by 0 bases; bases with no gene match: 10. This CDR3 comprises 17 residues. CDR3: CASSLWGQGTSGSEQYF. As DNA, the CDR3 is TGTGCCAGCAGTTTATGGGGGCAGGGAACTAGCGGGAGCGAGCAGTACTTC.